The 26 T cell receptor beta chains in this list originate from one sample, sequenced in a study of blood T cell repertoires in COVID-19. Sequencing was performed with immunoSEQ multiplex PCR; in TCRdb, only in-frame clones are kept and a portion is missing. The data contain some 130,000 clones, roughly 90% of them singletons. The sequencing input was peripheral blood. These receptors all come from a man aged 45-65 years with active or convalescent COVID-19.

This sequence joins TRBV19 and TRBJ2-5; TRBD2 matches 14 bases. V lost 1 base and J lost 7; bases outside the gene matches: 5. This CDR3 region has 16 residues. CDR1 and CDR2 (germline): LNHDA, SQIVND (reference sequence). This CDR3 is CASSIGLAGGRGTQYF. The CDR3 DNA reads TGTGCCAGTAGTATAGGACTAGCGGGGGGGCGTGGGACCCAGTACTTC.

This chain connects TRBV10-2 to TRBJ2-2; 11 bases map to TRBD2. V dropped 6 bases and J dropped 5; count of bases not matched to a gene: 2. This CDR3 region has 14 residues. Germline values: CDR1 WSHSY, CDR2 SAAADI. The CDR3 DNA reads TGCGCCAGCAGACTAGCGGGGGAGACCGGGGAGCTGTTTTTT. Protein: CASRLAGETGELFF.

This clone appeared once. CDR3 nucleotides: TGTGCCAGTAGTATTGCCCGGGGAACTCCCGGGGAGCTGTTTTTT. Translating gives CASSIARGTPGELFF. This chain links TRBV19 with TRBJ2-2, with D perhaps matching TRBD2 (5 bases). Germline V lookup: CDR1 LNHDA, CDR2 SQIVND (reference sequence). The V and J ends lost 3 bases and 6 bases respectively, with 14 bases between them. The CDR3 is 15 amino acids.

The chain carries TRBV13 and TRBJ2-3, with 11 bases identical to TRBD2. Germline V lookup: CDR1 PRHDT, CDR2 FYEKMQ (reference sequence). V was pared by 5 bases and J by 2 bases, with 6 bases of the junction left unmatched. The CDR3 extends over 16 amino acids. DNA of the CDR3: TGTGCCAGCAGCCCTAGCGGGAGGCGATCCACAGATACGCAGTATTTT. Protein sequence: CASSPSGRRSTDTQYF.

The chain uses TRBV30 and TRBJ1-2, with D maybe TRBD1 (6 bases). V was shortened by 8 bases and J by 5 bases, with 15 bases between the two germline ends. CDR3 length: 12 amino acids. The V gene's germline CDR1 is GTSNPN and CDR2 SVGIG (reference sequence). The CDR3 DNA is TGTGCCCAAGAAGGGGGGGCTTATGGCTACACCTTC. Translated, it gives CAQEGGAYGYTF.

V gene TRBV20-1 combines with J gene TRBJ2-5, with D perhaps TRBD1 (5 bases). The germline V gene has CDR1 DFQATT and CDR2 SNEGSKA (reference sequence). The CDR3 loop spans 14 amino acids. Trimming took 3 bases from V and 0 from J, leaving 11 bases between them. The CDR3 nucleotides read TGCAGTGCTAGTGAGGACATATACCAAGAGACCCAGTACTTC. This codes for CSASEDIYQETQYF.

This chain joins TRBV19 and TRBJ2-7, with D tentatively TRBD1 (6 bases). The V gene's germline CDR1 is LNHDA and CDR2 SQIVND (reference sequence). V lost 1 base, J lost 2 bases, and 12 bases lay in between. The CDR3 covers 15 residues. The CDR3 here is CASSIAGQIPYEQYF. As DNA, the CDR3 is TGTGCCAGTAGTATAGCTGGACAGATCCCCTACGAGCAGTACTTC.

This clone appeared once. The chain combines TRBV11-2 with TRBJ2-7; 8 bases fit TRBD1. With V trimmed by 4 bases and J by 0 bases, 8 bases remained unmatched. Germline V gene data show CDR1 as SGHAT and CDR2 as FQNNGV. The CDR3 is 16 residues long. As DNA, the CDR3 is TGTGCCAGCAGCTCCATGGGGACAGGCCTCTCCTACGAGCAGTACTTC. It specifies CASSSMGTGLSYEQYF.

The rearrangement joins TRBV19 to TRBJ1-5, with TRBD1 matching over 9 bases. V gave up 6 bases and J gave up 5 bases; unmatched junction bases: 2. This CDR3 contains 13 residues. Looked up from germline, CDR1 is LNHDA and CDR2 is SQIVND (reference sequence). DNA for the CDR3: TGTGCCAGTAGCTGGACAGGGGATCAGCCCCAGCATTTT. This gives the protein CASSWTGDQPQHF.

V and J are TRBV29-1 and TRBJ1-5, with 9 bases lining up with TRBD1. Germline lookup yields CDR1 SQVTM and CDR2 ANQGSEA. This CDR3 spans 13 amino acids. V shed 4 bases and J 4 bases; nucleotides not matched to a gene: 2. CDR3 loop: CSVADRGNQPQHF. In DNA form, the CDR3 reads TGCAGCGTTGCGGACAGGGGAAATCAGCCCCAGCATTTT.

Turning to this clone: Other DNA sequences in this specimen translate into the identical CDR3. The chain recombines TRBV18 with TRBJ2-5; 7 nucleotides align to TRBD1. Trimming removed 3 bases from V and 3 bases from J; junction bases left unmatched: 1. The CDR3 has 13 amino acids. CDR1 and CDR2 (germline): KGHSH, LQKENI. CDR3: CASSPGTEETQYF. The CDR3 nucleotides read TGTGCCAGCTCACCGGGGACAGAAGAGACCCAGTACTTC.

The V gene is TRBV5-1, the J gene TRBJ1-2; TRBD1 agrees at 8 bases. The CDR3 consists of 13 residues. Germline values: CDR1 SGHRS, CDR2 YFSETQ. Losses at the gene ends were 4 bases for V and 7 bases for J; bases not matched to a gene: 6. CDR3 region: CASSTETGVGYTF. DNA for the CDR3: TGCGCCAGCAGCACCGAGACAGGGGTTGGCTACACCTTC.

This clone has a handful of counts. The chain carries TRBV5-8 and TRBJ2-7; a possible D gene is TRBD1 (6 bases). V lost 0 bases and J 9 bases, leaving 19 bases between the germline ends. CDR3 size: 15 residues. CDR1 and CDR2 (germline): SGHTS, YDEGEE. CDR3 DNA: TGTGCCAGCAGCTTGGCGGCAGGGGTGCAGTCCGGGCAGTACTTC. It translates to CASSLAAGVQSGQYF.

The CDR3 region is CASSFWGQGGSYNEQFF. CDR3 coding DNA: TGCGCCAGCAGCTTTTGGGGCCAGGGGGGTAGTTACAATGAGCAGTTCTTC. The chain links TRBV5-1 to TRBJ2-1; a weak D match, TRBD1 (7 bases). The CDR3 extends over 17 amino acids. The germline gives CDR1 SGHRS, CDR2 YFSETQ. V was cut by 2 bases and J by 4 bases, with 19 bases left in between.

This chain uses TRBV5-1 with TRBJ2-2; D is perhaps TRBD1 (6 bases). Trimming stripped 6 bases from V and 2 bases from J, with 14 bases between. The CDR3 sequence is 15 residues long. The germline V gene encodes CDR1 SGHRS and CDR2 YFSETQ. CDR3 DNA sequence: TGCGCCAGCACCACCCGGACAGTCAACACCGGGGAGCTGTTTTTT. Translating gives CASTTRTVNTGELFF.

The chain combines TRBV12-5 with TRBJ1-5; D is ambiguous. CDR3 length: 12 amino acids. V gave up 3 bases and J gave up 5 bases, with 5 bases separating them. Germline loops: CDR1 LGHNT, CDR2 FRNRAP. The chain's CDR3 is CASGLTDQPQHF. CDR3 DNA: TGTGCTAGTGGTTTAACAGATCAGCCCCAGCATTTT.

The V gene is TRBV30, the J gene TRBJ2-5; a weak D match, TRBD1 (5 bases). The CDR3 runs 14 residues. The V end lost 2 bases, the J end lost 2 bases, and 12 bases lay between the germline ends. Germline CDR1 GTSNPN, CDR2 SVGIG (reference sequence). For the CDR3, the DNA is TGTGCCTGGAGTAACGGCAGGGAACAAGAGACCCAGTACTTC. Its protein is CAWSNGREQETQYF.

The chain is built from TRBV5-1 and TRBJ2-3; 9 bases align to TRBD2. J lost 2 bases, V lost 2 bases, and 6 bases had no gene match. CDR3 size: 16 residues. Germline assignment: CDR1 SGHRS and CDR2 YFSETQ. The CDR3 sequence is CASSLRASGNTDTQYF. The CDR3 region has the DNA TGCGCCAGCAGCTTACGGGCTAGCGGGAACACAGATACGCAGTATTTT.

The gene calls are TRBV24-1 and TRBJ2-2; D may be TRBD1 (5 bases). Germline V gene lookup returns CDR1 KGHDR and CDR2 SFDVKD. CDR3 length: 15 residues. Trimming pared 7 bases from V and 5 bases from J, leaving 16 bases between. The CDR3, as DNA: TGTGCCACCAGCGTGGGGCGTTTTAGTACCGGGGAGCTGTTTTTT. Translation: CATSVGRFSTGELFF.

In its sample, this clone was seen once. The CDR3 loop reads CASGHARTGNLAKNIQYF. The DNA for the CDR3 is TGTGCTAGTGGTCACGCCCGGACAGGGAATCTAGCCAAAAACATTCAGTACTTC. V and J are TRBV12-5 and TRBJ2-4, with 8 bases fitting TRBD1. This CDR3 is 18 amino acids long. Germline CDR1 reads LGHNT; CDR2 reads FRNRAP. With 5 bases clipped from V and 0 bases from J, the junction kept 12 bases outside the gene matches.

The chain recombines TRBV6-2 or TRBV6-3 with TRBJ2-1, with TRBD2 identical over 8 bases. The CDR3 has 15 residues. Germline lookup yields CDR1 MNHEY and CDR2 SVGEGT. V shed 2 bases and J 2 bases; nucleotides not matched to a gene: 2. This CDR3 reads CASSYTGGPYNEQFF. The CDR3 DNA follows: TGTGCCAGCAGTTACACGGGGGGGCCCTACAATGAGCAGTTCTTC.

The V and J genes are TRBV19 and TRBJ2-5; TRBD2 might be the D (6 bases). The CDR3 is 14 amino acids. Per the germline V gene, CDR1 is LNHDA and CDR2 is SQIVND (reference sequence). V shed 4 bases and J shed 4 bases, with 13 bases lying between them. The CDR3 DNA reads TGTGCCAGTAGTACGATGGGGCGGGGAGAGACCCAGTACTTC. The encoded protein is CASSTMGRGETQYF.

The CDR3 reads CASSLGQGAWGYTF. For the CDR3, the DNA is TGCGCCAGCAGCTTGGGACAGGGGGCGTGGGGCTACACCTTC. The chain recombines TRBV5-1 with TRBJ1-2; 10 positions agree with TRBD1. After removal of 0 bases from V and 8 bases from J, the junction contained 4 bases not matched to a gene. CDR1 is SGHRS and CDR2 is YFSETQ in the germline V gene. The CDR3 runs 14 residues. The complete variable domain, with remaining parts taken from reference TRBV5-1 and TRBJ1-2, reads KAGVTQTPRYLIKTRGQQVTLSCSPISGHRSVSWYQQTPGQGLQFLFEYFSETQRNKGNFPGRFSGRQFSNSRSEMNVSTLELGDSALYLCASSLGQGAWGYTFGSGTRLTVV.

In nucleotides, the CDR3 is TGTGCCATCACAAGGGAGGGCTATGGCTACACCTTC. Its protein product is CAITREGYGYTF. The J gene is TRBJ1-2, the V gene TRBV10-3; D unresolved. Trimming pared 7 bases from V and 4 bases from J, leaving 10 bases between. This CDR3 is built from 12 residues. Per the germline V gene, CDR1 is ENHRY and CDR2 is SYGVKD.

The chain combines TRBV3-1 (or the pseudogene TRBV3-2) with TRBJ2-1, with 9 bases matching TRBD2. J lost 9 bases, V lost 3 bases, and 9 bases had no gene match. The CDR3 runs to 15 residues. In germline, CDR1 is LGHDT, CDR2 YNNKEL (reference sequence). CDR3 DNA: TGTGCCAGCAGCCAGGAGCGGGAGGAATGGGGTGAGCAGTTCTTC. Encoded protein: CASSQEREEWGEQFF.

This clone was detected only once. This sequence joins TRBV10-2 and TRBJ1-5; 8 positions match TRBD1. V lost 4 bases, J lost 0 bases, and 2 bases stayed unmatched. Germline V gene sequence: CDR1 WSHSY, CDR2 SAAADI. The CDR3 length is 15 residues. The CDR3 DNA is TGCGCCAGCAGTGTAACAGGGGGTAGCAATCAGCCCCAGCATTTT. It translates to CASSVTGGSNQPQHF.